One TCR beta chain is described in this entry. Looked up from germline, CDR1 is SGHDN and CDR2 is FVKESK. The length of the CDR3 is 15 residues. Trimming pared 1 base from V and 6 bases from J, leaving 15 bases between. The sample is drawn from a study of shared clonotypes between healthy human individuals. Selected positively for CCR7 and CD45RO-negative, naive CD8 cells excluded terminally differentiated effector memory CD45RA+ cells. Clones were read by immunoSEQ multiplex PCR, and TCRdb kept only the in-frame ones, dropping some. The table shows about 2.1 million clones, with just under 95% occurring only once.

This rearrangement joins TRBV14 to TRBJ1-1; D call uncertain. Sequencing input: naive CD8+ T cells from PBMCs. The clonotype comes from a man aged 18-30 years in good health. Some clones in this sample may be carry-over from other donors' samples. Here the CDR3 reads CASSQVTGQRAEAFF. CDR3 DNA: TGTGCCAGCAGCCAAGTTACCGGCCAGCGGGCTGAAGCTTTCTTT.